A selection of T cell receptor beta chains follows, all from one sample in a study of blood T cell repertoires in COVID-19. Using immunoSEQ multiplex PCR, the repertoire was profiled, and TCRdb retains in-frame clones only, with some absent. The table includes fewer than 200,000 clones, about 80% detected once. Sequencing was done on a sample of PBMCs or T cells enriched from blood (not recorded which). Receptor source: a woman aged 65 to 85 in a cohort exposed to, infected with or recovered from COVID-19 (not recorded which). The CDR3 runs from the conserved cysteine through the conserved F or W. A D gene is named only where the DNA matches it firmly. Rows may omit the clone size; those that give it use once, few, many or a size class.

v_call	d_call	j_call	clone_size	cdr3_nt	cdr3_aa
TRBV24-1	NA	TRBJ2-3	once	TGTGCCACCAGTGATCCAGTAGCGGGCACAGATACGCAGTATTTT	CATSDPVAGTDTQYF
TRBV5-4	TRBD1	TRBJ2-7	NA	TGTGCCAGCAGCGACAGGGGTAGGGGCTCCTACGAGCAGTACTTC	CASSDRGRGSYEQYF
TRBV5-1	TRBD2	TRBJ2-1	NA	TGCGCCAGCAGCCTCGGACTAGCGGCTTCATCCTACAATGAGCAGTTCTTC	CASSLGLAASSYNEQFF
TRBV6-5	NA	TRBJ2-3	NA	TGTGCCAGCAGTTACGGTCCGCGAGGAGATACGCAGTATTTT	CASSYGPRGDTQYF
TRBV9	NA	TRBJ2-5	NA	TGTGCCAGCAGCGTTGGGACTGCGCAAGAGACCCAGTACTTC	CASSVGTAQETQYF
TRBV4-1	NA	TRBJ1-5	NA	TGCGCCAGCAGCCTGGCGGGTAATAGCAATCAGCCCCAGCATTTT	CASSLAGNSNQPQHF
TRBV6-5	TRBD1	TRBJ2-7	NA	TGTGCCAGCAGGTCGACAGGGGGCGACGAGCAGTACTTC	CASRSTGGDEQYF
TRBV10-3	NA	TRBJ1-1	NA	TGTGCCATAGCCCAACAGGGTGAAGCTTTCTTT	CAIAQQGEAFF
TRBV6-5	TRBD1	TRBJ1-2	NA	TGTGCCAGCAGATATGACAGGGGATCGAACTATGGCTACACCTTC	CASRYDRGSNYGYTF
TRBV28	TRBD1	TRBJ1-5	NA	TGTGCCAGCAGACCAACAGGGGTGCAGCCCCAGCATTTT	CASRPTGVQPQHF
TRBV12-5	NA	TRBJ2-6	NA	TGTGCTAGTGGTCAGATCCCAGGGGCCAGACTGTCCGGGGCCAACGTCCTGACTTTC	CASGQIPGARLSGANVLTF
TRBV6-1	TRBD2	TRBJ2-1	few	TGTGCCAGCAGTGAAGCGATTAGCGGGAGTCGTCGGGATGGGGAGCAGTTCTTC	CASSEAISGSRRDGEQFF
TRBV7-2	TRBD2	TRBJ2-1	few	TGTGCCAGCAGCTTCGCGGGAGGACACTCCTACAATGAGCAGTTCTTC	CASSFAGGHSYNEQFF
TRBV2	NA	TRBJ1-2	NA	TGTGCCAGCACCACTTCAGGGGTTTGGGATGGCTACACCTTC	CASTTSGVWDGYTF
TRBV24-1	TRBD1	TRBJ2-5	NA	TGTGCCACCAGTGACCCGACAGGGGCGGCAGAGACCCAGTACTTC	CATSDPTGAAETQYF
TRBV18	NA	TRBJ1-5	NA	TGTGCCAGCTCCCCCGGACACGCTCAGCCCCAGCATTTT	CASSPGHAQPQHF
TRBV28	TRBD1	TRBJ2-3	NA	TGTGCCAGCAGCTACCGATTCGGGACAGGGCCGCAGTATTTT	CASSYRFGTGPQYF
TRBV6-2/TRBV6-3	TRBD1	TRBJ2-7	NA	TGTGCCAGCAGTTATCCCGGGACAGCCTCCTCCTACGAGCAGTACTTC	CASSYPGTASSYEQYF
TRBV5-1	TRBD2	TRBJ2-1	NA	TGCGCCAGCAGCTTGGCCGGGACTAGCGGACCTGGGACCTACAATGAGCAGTTCTTC	CASSLAGTSGPGTYNEQFF
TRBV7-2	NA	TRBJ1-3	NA	TGTGCCAGCAGCTTAGGCTCAGGCTTTCTCCGTCGAAACACCATATATTTT	CASSLGSGFLRRNTIYF
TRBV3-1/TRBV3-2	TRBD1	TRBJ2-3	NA	TGTGCCAGCAGCACGCAAGCACAGGGGGCACATTATTTT	CASSTQAQGAHYF
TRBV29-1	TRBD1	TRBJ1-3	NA	TGCAGCGTCGGGACAGGGACTTCATCTGGAAACACCATATATTTT	CSVGTGTSSGNTIYF
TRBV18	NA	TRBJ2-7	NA	TGTGCCAGCTCACCACAAGGTACAGGGCGCTACGAGCAGTACTTC	CASSPQGTGRYEQYF
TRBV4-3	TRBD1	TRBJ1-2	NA	TGCGCCAGCAGCCAAGGGGACAGGGATGGCGGCTACACCTTC	CASSQGDRDGGYTF
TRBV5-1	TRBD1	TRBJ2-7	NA	TGCGCCAGCAGCCCCGGGACAGGCAATTACGAGCAGTACTTC	CASSPGTGNYEQYF
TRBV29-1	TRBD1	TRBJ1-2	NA	TGCAGCGCCATGGGCAGACAGGGGCCTAACTATGGCTACACCTTC	CSAMGRQGPNYGYTF
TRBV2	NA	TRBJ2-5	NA	TGTGCCAGCAATCCAGGGCCGGGAGAGACCCAGTACTTC	CASNPGPGETQYF
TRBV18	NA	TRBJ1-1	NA	TGTGCCAGCTCATCTAAGGAGGGGAACACTGAAGCTTTCTTT	CASSSKEGNTEAFF
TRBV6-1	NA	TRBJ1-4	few	TGTGCCAGCAGTGAACTCAGGGTTGCAACTAATGAAAAACTGTTTTTT	CASSELRVATNEKLFF
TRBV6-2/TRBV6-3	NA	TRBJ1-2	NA	TGTGCCAGCAGCGTACCACTACAGGGAGAGGGCTATGGCTACACCTTC	CASSVPLQGEGYGYTF
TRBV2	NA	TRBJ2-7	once	TGTGCCAGCAGCAGTGGGAGCGGGCAGTACTTC	CASSSGSGQYF
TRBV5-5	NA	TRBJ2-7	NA	TGTGCCAGCAGCCAAGTGTGGAGGGGCGAGCAGTACTTC	CASSQVWRGEQYF